These 27 T cell receptor beta chains were sequenced from one sample in a study of T cells in Graves' hyperthyroidism and ophthalmopathy (dated by TCRdb to about 2019). Libraries were constructed by multiplex PCR. Instrument on record: Illumina HiSeq 2000. The TCR beta CDR3 regions were amplified from the RNA transcripts. The first round of RT-PCR for the TCR CDR3 was performed with the HTBI primer set and the Qiagen OneStep RT-PCR kit. TCRdb cleaned the public reads at Q25 with fastp, built clones with MiXCR and kept in-frame beta chains. Duplicate CDR3 protein sequences are folded into a single record with the most common DNA and genes. The sample data list a few hundred thousand distinct CDR3 sequences, and about a fifth of these were observed just once. Approximately 26% of the sample belongs to the ten largest clones. Sequencing was carried out using blood. These receptors were obtained from a man younger than 30 with Graves' hyperthyroidism.

In its sample, this clonotype was seen a few times. The chain joins TRBV11-2 to TRBJ2-5; 16 nucleotides line up with TRBD2. Losses at the gene ends were 5 bases for V and 3 bases for J; bases not matched to a gene: 6. The CDR3 runs to 17 residues. In germline, CDR1 is SGHAT, CDR2 FQNNGV. In DNA, the CDR3 is TGTGCCAGCAGCGGGACTAGCGGGGGGGTTCTAGAAGAGACCCAGTACTTC. It is translated as CASSGTSGGVLEETQYF.

This clonotype came up a few times. CDR3 region: CASRLQGHEQYF. Here the CDR3 DNA reads TGTGCCAGCAGGTTGCAGGGTCACGAGCAGTACTTC. The V and J genes are TRBV6-8 and TRBJ2-7, with a tentative D call TRBD1 (5 bases). The CDR3 extends over 12 amino acids. V gave up 6 bases and J gave up 5 bases, with 11 bases separating them. The germline gives CDR1 MNHGY, CDR2 SAAAGT.

This clonotype was seen ten or more times. The CDR3 coding sequence is TGTGCCAGCAGCCCCGGGACAGCCACCGGGGAGCTGTTTTTT. It codes for CASSPGTATGELFF. The V gene is TRBV13, the J gene TRBJ2-2; 7 positions match TRBD1. V dropped 5 bases and J dropped 4; count of bases not matched to a gene: 4. Germline CDR1 and CDR2: PRHDT and FYEKMQ (reference sequence). This CDR3 is 14 amino acids long.

The chain carries TRBV6-2 or TRBV6-3 and TRBJ1-1; 9 bases fit TRBD1. J lost 1 base, V lost 6 bases, and 15 bases had no gene match. The CDR3 has 18 amino acids. Germline loops: CDR1 MNHEY, CDR2 SVGEGT. CDR3 residues: CASRQDRGEWVSNTEAFF. The CDR3 DNA is TGTGCCAGCAGACAGGACAGGGGAGAATGGGTTTCGAACACTGAAGCTTTCTTT.

This clonotype was detected ten times or more. V and J are TRBV30 and TRBJ1-3; no reliable D call. CDR3 length: 17 residues. The V end lost 0 bases, the J end lost 1 base, and 16 bases lay between the germline ends. Germline V CDR1 and CDR2: GTSNPN, SVGIG (reference sequence). The CDR3 nucleotides read TGTGCCTGGAGTGTCCGTTCGTCGGGAAGATCTGGAAACACCATATATTTT. This sequence encodes CAWSVRSSGRSGNTIYF.

The J gene is TRBJ1-1, the V gene TRBV6-1, with TRBD1 identical over 8 bases. V lost 2 bases to trimming and J lost 10 bases; unmatched junction nucleotides: 9. Germline V gene sequence: CDR1 MNHNS, CDR2 SASEGT. The CDR3 covers 14 residues. CDR3 bases: TGTGCCAGCAGTGAACCGGGACAGGAGGGGTCAGCTTTCTTT. It encodes CASSEPGQEGSAFF.

Ten or more counts support this clonotype. J is TRBJ1-2 and V is TRBV5-5; D is unclear. The CDR3 has 15 amino acids. Germline CDR1 reads SGHKS; CDR2 reads YYEKEE (reference sequence). Trimming cost V 4 bases and J 5 bases, with 18 bases left between them. The CDR3 reads CASSRWRPVIYGYTF. The CDR3 DNA reads as TGTGCCAGCAGCCGGTGGAGGCCGGTGATTTATGGCTACACCTTC.

The V call is TRBV19, the J call TRBJ1-1; D is uncertain. The germline V and J ends were trimmed by 4 bases and 4 bases, with 10 bases remaining between them. Germline assignment: CDR1 LNHDA and CDR2 SQIVND (reference sequence). The CDR3 is made up of 13 amino acids. The CDR3 reads CASSTHDTTEAFF. The CDR3, as DNA: TGTGCCAGTAGTACGCACGACACCACTGAAGCTTTCTTT.

This clonotype appeared many times. V and J are TRBV7-8 and TRBJ1-5; D not certain. This CDR3 has 13 residues. V lost 1 base, J lost 6 bases, and 7 bases lay in between. Germline CDR1 SGHVS, CDR2 FQNEAQ. In DNA form, the CDR3 reads TGTGCCAGCAGCTTAGGACTGGTTCAGCCCCAGCATTTT. It is translated as CASSLGLVQPQHF.

This clonotype was counted many times. Sequence at one end of the junction differs from germline and may be a read error. The chain couples TRBV28 to TRBJ2-7; TRBD1 agrees at 11 bases. The CDR3 length is 15 residues. From germline, CDR1 is MDHEN and CDR2 SYDVKM. CDR3 DNA sequence: TGCGCCAGCAGTTTGCCCGGGGACAGGGGGAACGAGCAGTACTTC. As protein: CASSLPGDRGNEQYF.

Many counts were recorded for this clonotype. J is TRBJ2-5 and V is TRBV5-1; D perhaps matches TRBD1 (6 bases). This CDR3 has 14 amino acids. Germline CDR1 SGHRS, CDR2 YFSETQ. The V end lost 4 bases, the J end lost 0 bases, and 10 bases lay between the germline ends. The CDR3 region has the DNA TGCGCCAGCAGCCCTCAGGGGCACCAAGAGACCCAGTACTTC. Encoded protein: CASSPQGHQETQYF.

This clonotype has ten or more counts. The V call is TRBV29-1, the J call TRBJ1-2; perhaps TRBD1 as D (5 bases). Trimming stripped 6 bases from V and 6 bases from J, with 11 bases between. Germline-derived CDR1 and CDR2 are SQVTM and ANQGSEA. This CDR3 has 11 residues. CDR3 in DNA: TGCAGCGTGCCCAGGGCCAATGGCTACACCTTC. Protein sequence: CSVPRANGYTF.

The genes are TRBV12-3 or TRBV12-4 and TRBJ2-7; 7 nucleotides match TRBD1. This CDR3 contains 13 residues. Trimming cost V 7 bases and J 3 bases; bases outside gene matches: 6. CDR3: CASTRDSYYEQYF. The CDR3 bases are TGTGCCAGCACCCGGGACAGTTACTACGAGCAGTACTTC.

This chain links TRBV28 with TRBJ1-5; D ambiguous. CDR3 size: 13 residues. Trimming cost V 6 bases and J 3 bases, with 9 bases left between them. The germline V gene encodes CDR1 MDHEN and CDR2 SYDVKM. The CDR3 region is CASSAQFNQPQHF. The CDR3 DNA follows: TGTGCCAGCAGCGCCCAGTTCAATCAGCCCCAGCATTTT. Looking up the rest from reference TRBV28 and TRBJ1-5 gives the full variable domain: DVKVTQSSRYLVKRTGEKVFLECVQDMDHENMFWYRQDPGLGLRLIYFSYDVKMKEKGDIPEGYSVSREKKERFSLILESASTNQTSMYLCASSAQFNQPQHFGDGTRLSIL.

This clonotype was seen ten or more times. The V gene is TRBV10-1, the J gene TRBJ1-1; no clear D gene. The CDR3 runs to 13 residues. V was shortened by 8 bases and J by 0 bases, with 10 bases between the two germline ends. Germline assignment: CDR1 WNHNN and CDR2 SYGVQD (reference sequence). The CDR3 sequence is CASAETLNTEAFF. The CDR3 DNA reads TGCGCCAGCGCGGAGACATTGAACACTGAAGCTTTCTTT.

This clonotype was recorded many times. The chain couples TRBV19 to TRBJ1-2; D remains ambiguous. Per germline, CDR1 LNHDA and CDR2 SQIVND (reference sequence). V gave up 3 bases and J gave up 2 bases, with 7 bases separating them. The CDR3 totals 13 residues. In DNA form, the CDR3 reads TGTGCCAGTAGTATTGGCGGGAACTATGGCTACACCTTC. Encoded protein: CASSIGGNYGYTF.

This clonotype has at least ten counts. The gene calls are TRBV7-9 and TRBJ2-7; D tentatively fits TRBD1 or TRBD2 (5 bases each). The V gene's germline CDR1 is SEHNR and CDR2 FQNEAQ (reference sequence). The CDR3 has 15 residues. The ends were cut back, 3 bases at V and 0 bases at J, with 12 bases in the middle. DNA of the CDR3: TGTGCCAGCAGCTTGTTGGGGGAAAGCTCCTACGAGCAGTACTTC. Its translation is CASSLLGESSYEQYF.

This clonotype showed up many times. The J gene is TRBJ1-3, the V gene TRBV12-3 or TRBV12-4; D gene uncertain. The V end lost 4 bases, the J end lost 0 bases, and 7 bases lay between the germline ends. The CDR3 runs to 14 residues. In nucleotides, the CDR3 is TGTGCCAGCAGTTACAGCAACTCTGGAAACACCATATATTTT. The encoded protein is CASSYSNSGNTIYF.

On this clonotype itself: A much larger clone differs by one base, so this may be a read error. The V and J genes are TRBV28 and TRBJ1-3, with D possibly TRBD1 on 6 matching bases. V lost 4 bases and J 12 bases, leaving 16 bases between the germline ends. The germline gives CDR1 MDHEN, CDR2 SYDVKM. This CDR3 has 13 residues. CDR3 coding DNA: TGTGCCAGCAGTTCGATAGCCTGGGACATCATATATTTT. This translates into CASSSIAWDIIYF.

This clonotype was found many times. The genes are TRBV27 and TRBJ2-7; 10 positions match TRBD1. The CDR3 length is 15 residues. The germline gives CDR1 MNHEY, CDR2 SMNVEV (reference sequence). Unmatched junction bases numbered 4, after V lost 3 bases and J lost 2 bases. The CDR3 DNA is TGTGCCAGCAGTTTCCTCGGACAGGGGGCCTACGAGCAGTACTTC. Residues: CASSFLGQGAYEQYF.

The chain employs TRBV19 and TRBJ1-3; a possible D gene is TRBD1 (5 bases). The CDR3 is 15 residues long. The germline V gene has CDR1 LNHDA and CDR2 SQIVND (reference sequence). The V gene lost 6 bases and the J gene lost 1 base, with 13 bases spanning the gap. CDR3 sequence (DNA): TGTGCCAGTAGGATGGGGGACTTTTCTGGAAACACCATATATTTT. It encodes CASRMGDFSGNTIYF.

There are many counts of this clonotype. This chain connects TRBV6-2 or TRBV6-3 to TRBJ2-7, with TRBD1 matching 7 bases. The J segment lost 2 bases and the V segment lost 0 bases, leaving 7 bases of the junction unmatched. The CDR3 sequence is 16 residues long. From germline, CDR1 is MNHEY and CDR2 SVGEGT. As DNA, the CDR3 is TGTGCCAGCAGTTACTCACCGGGACAGTGGCCCTACGAGCAGTACTTC. This codes for CASSYSPGQWPYEQYF.

This clonotype has at least ten counts. The chain employs TRBV20-1 and TRBJ2-7; D possibly corresponds to TRBD2 (6 bases). Looked up from germline, CDR1 is DFQATT and CDR2 is SNEGSKA (reference sequence). The V and J ends lost 3 bases and 2 bases respectively, with 14 bases between them. The CDR3 is 14 residues long. The CDR3 DNA follows: TGCAGTGCTAGGGGGGGACTGATGACCTACGAGCAGTACTTC. Its translation is CSARGGLMTYEQYF.

This clonotype was picked up many times. V is TRBV6-1 and J is TRBJ1-1, with D perhaps TRBD1 (5 bases). Germline loops: CDR1 MNHNS, CDR2 SASEGT. V was clipped by 6 bases and J by 6 bases, with 14 bases between them. The CDR3 covers 13 residues. Written as DNA, the CDR3 is TGTGCCAGCAGCCTCGGGGGGAGCGCTGAAGCTTTCTTT. Its translation is CASSLGGSAEAFF.

This clonotype was found many times. The chain links TRBV28 to TRBJ1-5; D unclear. The V end lost 2 bases, the J end lost 2 bases, and 7 bases lay between the germline ends. Germline lookup yields CDR1 MDHEN and CDR2 SYDVKM. The CDR3 is made up of 14 amino acids. This CDR3 reads CASSLGIRNQPQHF. CDR3 bases: TGTGCCAGCAGTTTAGGCATACGCAATCAGCCCCAGCATTTT.

Only a few counts were recorded for this clonotype. The CDR3 DNA reads as TGTGCCAGCAGCTCCGTCGGACGGTTCGCGAACACCGGGGAGCTGTTTTTT. This translates into CASSSVGRFANTGELFF. The chain combines TRBV7-8 with TRBJ2-2; D is uncertain. The V and J ends lost 4 bases and 0 bases respectively, with 15 bases between them. This CDR3 has 17 amino acids. Germline V gene sequence: CDR1 SGHVS, CDR2 FQNEAQ.

This clonotype was found a few times. The chain employs TRBV20-1 and TRBJ1-2; no definite D call. The germline CDR1 and CDR2 sequences are DFQATT and SNEGSKA (reference sequence). Trimming left V 3 bases short and J 2 bases short, with 13 bases between. The CDR3 has 14 amino acids. CDR3 sequence: CSASHGRTNYGYTF. Here the CDR3 DNA reads TGCAGTGCTAGCCACGGACGGACCAACTATGGCTACACCTTC.